This entry concerns a single T cell receptor (beta chain). Its antigen is not identified. The naive CD8 subset, CD45RO-negative cells positively selected for CCR7, excluded terminally differentiated effector memory CD45RA+ cells. Germline CDR1 and CDR2: SGHRS and YFSETQ. The CDR3 is made up of 16 amino acids. Trimming took 0 bases from V and 4 from J, leaving 15 bases between them. The data stem from a study of shared clonotypes between healthy human individuals. Study-wide results and caveats: Exclusively blood specimens were collected; tissue repertoires likely differ. Among the subsets, naive ones generally showed larger estimated richness than memory ones.

As processed by the authors: Junction-only sequences without quality scores came from ImmunoSEQ, so filtering differed. Clones were sequenced by immunoSEQ multiplex PCR, and TCRdb holds only the in-frame ones, with some missing. V, J and clone size are those of that table, while D and trimming were read from the DNA. The table lists about 600,000 clones, 98% of them singletons. Sample: naive CD8+ T cells sorted from blood. The sequence was collected from a man aged 25-40 years in good health. The chain carries TRBV5-1 and TRBJ2-3, with D hard to call. The CDR3 nucleotides read TGCGCCAGCAGCTTGGTAACAGTTTATAGCTCAGATACGCAGTATTTT. It yields the protein CASSLVTVYSSDTQYF.